These 3 T cell receptor beta chains originate from one sample sequenced in a study of regulatory T cells in long-lasting Graves disease. To make TCR beta libraries, researchers used iRepertoire HTBI primers and Arm-PCR of CDR3 regions. Via MiXCR, TCRdb re-called the multiplex PCR reads, giving one row per CDR3 protein. The repertoire holds over 650,000 distinct CDR3 sequences, with approximately 29% as singletons. Described time point: persistent/refractory GD, antithyroid drugs over 5 years with positive TRAb. Extracted RNA from PBMCs served as the source of the TCR library. The material sequenced was peripheral blood mononuclear cells (PBMCs), taken when the disease was refractory, from a patient treated with antithyroid drugs. These receptors all come from a female donor with Graves disease.

In this sample, this clonotype turned up a few times. The chain recombines TRBV25-1 with TRBJ1-2; TRBD1 matches at 8 bases. Germline assignment: CDR1 MGHDK and CDR2 SYGVNS. CDR3 length equals 14 residues. After removal of 6 bases from V and 3 bases from J, the junction contained 6 bases not matched to a gene. CDR3 sequence reads: CASSGQGFHYGYTF. Written as DNA, the CDR3 is TGTGCCAGCAGCGGACAGGGCTTTCACTATGGCTACACCTTC.

This clonotype has just a few counts. V is TRBV29-1 and J is TRBJ1-6; 9 bases align to TRBD1. Trimming at V came to 7 bases and at J to 5 bases, leaving 3 bases not matched to a gene. CDR1 and CDR2 from the germline V gene are SQVTM and ANQGSEA. There are 13 residues in the CDR3. The CDR3 reads CSAGTGHNSPLHF. CDR3 DNA sequence: TGCAGCGCTGGGACAGGGCATAATTCACCCCTCCACTTT.

This clonotype has only a few counts. The gene calls are TRBV2 and TRBJ2-7; D ambiguous. This CDR3 is built from 13 residues. Trimming cost V 5 bases and J 1 base, with 9 bases left between them. Germline loops: CDR1 SNHLY, CDR2 FYNNEI. The CDR3 DNA follows: TGTGCCAGCAGTCAGGAATTGTCCTACGAGCAGTACTTC. Protein sequence: CASSQELSYEQYF.